This record concerns one TCR beta chain sequence. TCRdb used MiXCR to reprocess the 5' RACE reads, holding one entry per CDR3 protein. The sample lists about 96,000 distinct CDR3 sequences; roughly 18% were seen once. The CDR3 contains 14 residues. Trimming took 2 bases from V and 5 from J; bases not matched to a gene: 3. Germline values: CDR1 SEHNR, CDR2 FQNEAQ (reference sequence). The entry originates in a study of T cells of healthy individuals. This sequence joins TRBV7-9 and TRBJ2-3; 8 bases are shared with TRBD2. The clonotype comes from a human donor in good health. CDR3 region: CASSLIAGIDTQYF. The DNA of the CDR3 is TGTGCCAGCAGCTTAATAGCGGGGATAGATACGCAGTATTTT.